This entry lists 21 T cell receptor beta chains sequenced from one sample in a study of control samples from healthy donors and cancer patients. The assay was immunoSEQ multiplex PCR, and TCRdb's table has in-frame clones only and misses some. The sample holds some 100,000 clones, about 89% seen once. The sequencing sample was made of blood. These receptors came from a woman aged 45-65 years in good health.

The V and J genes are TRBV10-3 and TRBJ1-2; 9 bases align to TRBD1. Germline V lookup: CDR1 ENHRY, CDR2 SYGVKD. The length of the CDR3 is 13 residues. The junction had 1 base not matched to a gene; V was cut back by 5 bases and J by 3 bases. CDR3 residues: CAISRQGDYGYTF. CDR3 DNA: TGTGCCATCAGTCGACAGGGGGACTATGGCTACACCTTC.

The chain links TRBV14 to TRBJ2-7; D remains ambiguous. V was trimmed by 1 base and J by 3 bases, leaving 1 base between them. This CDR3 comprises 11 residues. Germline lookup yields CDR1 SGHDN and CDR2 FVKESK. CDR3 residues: CASSQGYEQYF. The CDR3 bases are TGTGCCAGCAGCCAAGGCTACGAGCAGTACTTC.

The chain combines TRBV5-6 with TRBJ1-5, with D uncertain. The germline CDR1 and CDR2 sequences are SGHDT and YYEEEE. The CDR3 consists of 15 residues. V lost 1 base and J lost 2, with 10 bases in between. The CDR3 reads CASSLTILGNQPQHF. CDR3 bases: TGTGCCAGCAGCTTGACCATTTTGGGCAATCAGCCCCAGCATTTT.

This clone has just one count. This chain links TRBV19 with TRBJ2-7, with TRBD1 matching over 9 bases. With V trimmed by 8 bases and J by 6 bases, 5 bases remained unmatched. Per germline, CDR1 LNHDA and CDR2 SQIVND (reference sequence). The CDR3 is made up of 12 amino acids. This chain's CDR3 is CASRTGAGEQYF. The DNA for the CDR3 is TGTGCCAGTCGGACAGGGGCCGGCGAGCAGTACTTC.

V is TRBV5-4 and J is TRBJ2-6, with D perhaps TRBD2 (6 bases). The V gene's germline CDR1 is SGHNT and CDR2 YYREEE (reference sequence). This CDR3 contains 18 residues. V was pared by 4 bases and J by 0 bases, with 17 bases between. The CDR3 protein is CASSRRETVLSGANVLTF. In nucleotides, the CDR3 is TGTGCCAGCAGCCGCCGGGAGACAGTTCTCTCTGGGGCCAACGTCCTGACTTTC.

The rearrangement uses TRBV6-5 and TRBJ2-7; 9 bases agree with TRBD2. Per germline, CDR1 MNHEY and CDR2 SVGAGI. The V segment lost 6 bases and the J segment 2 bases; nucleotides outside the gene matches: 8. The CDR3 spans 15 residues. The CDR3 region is CASRSRAGGPYEQYF. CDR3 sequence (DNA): TGTGCCAGCAGATCAAGAGCGGGGGGTCCCTACGAGCAGTACTTC.

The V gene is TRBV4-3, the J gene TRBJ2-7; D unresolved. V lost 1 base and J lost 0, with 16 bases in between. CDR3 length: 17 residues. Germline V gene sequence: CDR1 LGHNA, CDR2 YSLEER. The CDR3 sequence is CASSQAPQRPSSYEQYV. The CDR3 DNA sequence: TGCGCCAGCAGCCAAGCCCCCCAGCGCCCCAGCTCCTACGAGCAGTACGTC.

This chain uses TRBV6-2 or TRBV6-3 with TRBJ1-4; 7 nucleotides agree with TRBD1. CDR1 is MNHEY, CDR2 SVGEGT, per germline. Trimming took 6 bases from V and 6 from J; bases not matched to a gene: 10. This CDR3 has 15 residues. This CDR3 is CASSQQATGDEKLFF. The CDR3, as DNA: TGTGCCAGCAGCCAACAGGCCACAGGGGATGAAAAACTGTTTTTT.

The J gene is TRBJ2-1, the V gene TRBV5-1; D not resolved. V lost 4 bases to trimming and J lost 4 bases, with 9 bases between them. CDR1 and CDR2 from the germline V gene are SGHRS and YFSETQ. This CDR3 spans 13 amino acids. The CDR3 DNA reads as TGCGCCAGCAGCAGCAGCGCGTACAATGAGCAGTTCTTC. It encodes CASSSSAYNEQFF.

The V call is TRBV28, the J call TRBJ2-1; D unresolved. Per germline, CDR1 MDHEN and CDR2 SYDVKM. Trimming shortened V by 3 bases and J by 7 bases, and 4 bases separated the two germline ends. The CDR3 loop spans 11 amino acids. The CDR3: CASSLRNEQFF. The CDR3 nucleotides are TGTGCCAGCAGTTTGCGGAATGAGCAGTTCTTC.

The CDR3 reads CASSLEGEAFF. In DNA, the CDR3 is TGTGCCAGCAGCCTAGAAGGTGAAGCTTTCTTT. The chain joins TRBV9 to TRBJ1-1, with D unresolved. V was pared by 4 bases and J by 7 bases, with 8 bases between. The V gene's germline CDR1 is SGDLS and CDR2 YYNGEE. This CDR3 is built from 11 residues.

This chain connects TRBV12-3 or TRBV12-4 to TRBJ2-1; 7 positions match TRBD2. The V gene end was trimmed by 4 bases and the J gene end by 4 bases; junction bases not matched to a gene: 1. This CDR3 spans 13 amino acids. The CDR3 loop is CASSWGGYNEQFF. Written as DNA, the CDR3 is TGTGCCAGCAGTTGGGGGGGATACAATGAGCAGTTCTTC.

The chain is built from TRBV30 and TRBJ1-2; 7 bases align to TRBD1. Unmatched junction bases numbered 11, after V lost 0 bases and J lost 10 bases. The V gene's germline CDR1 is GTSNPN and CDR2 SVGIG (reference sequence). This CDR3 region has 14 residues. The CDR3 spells CAWSVEGGVAVYTF. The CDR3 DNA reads TGTGCCTGGAGTGTAGAAGGGGGCGTAGCGGTCTACACCTTC.

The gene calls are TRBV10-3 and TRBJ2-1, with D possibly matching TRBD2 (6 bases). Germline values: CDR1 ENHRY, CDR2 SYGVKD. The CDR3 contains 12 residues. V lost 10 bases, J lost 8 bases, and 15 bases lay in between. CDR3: CATRGSVDEQFF. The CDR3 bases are TGTGCCACCCGGGGGTCGGTCGATGAGCAGTTCTTC.

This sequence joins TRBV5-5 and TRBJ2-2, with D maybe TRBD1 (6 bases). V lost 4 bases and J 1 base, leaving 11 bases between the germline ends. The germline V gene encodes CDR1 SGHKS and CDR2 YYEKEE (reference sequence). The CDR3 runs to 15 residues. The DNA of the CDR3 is TGTGCCAGCAGCCGGACAGACCTGAACACCGGGGAGCTGTTTTTT. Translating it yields CASSRTDLNTGELFF.

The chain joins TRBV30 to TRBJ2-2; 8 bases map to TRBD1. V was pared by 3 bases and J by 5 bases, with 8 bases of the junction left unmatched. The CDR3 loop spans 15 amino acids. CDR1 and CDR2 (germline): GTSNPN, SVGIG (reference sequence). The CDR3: CAWRGGQVGTGELFF. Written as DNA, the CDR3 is TGTGCCTGGAGGGGGGGACAGGTCGGGACCGGGGAGCTGTTTTTT.

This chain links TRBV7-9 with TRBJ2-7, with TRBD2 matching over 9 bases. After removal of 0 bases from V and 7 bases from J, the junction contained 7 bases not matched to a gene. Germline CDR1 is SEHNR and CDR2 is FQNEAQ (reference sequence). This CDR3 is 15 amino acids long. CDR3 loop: CASSLAGTSQREQYF. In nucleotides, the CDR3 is TGTGCCAGCAGCTTAGCGGGGACTAGCCAGAGAGAGCAGTACTTC.

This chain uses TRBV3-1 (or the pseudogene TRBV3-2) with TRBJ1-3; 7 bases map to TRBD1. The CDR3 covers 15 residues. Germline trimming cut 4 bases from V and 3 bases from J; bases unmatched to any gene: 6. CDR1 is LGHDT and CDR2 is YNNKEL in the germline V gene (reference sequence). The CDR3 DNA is TGTGCCAGCAGCCGCAGGGGGACTCGTGGAAACACCATATATTTT. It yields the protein CASSRRGTRGNTIYF.

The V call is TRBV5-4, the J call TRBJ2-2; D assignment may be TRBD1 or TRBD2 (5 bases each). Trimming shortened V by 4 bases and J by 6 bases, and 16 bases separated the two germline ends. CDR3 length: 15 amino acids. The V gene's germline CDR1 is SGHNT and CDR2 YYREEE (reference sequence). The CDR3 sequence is CASSLRGELAGELFF. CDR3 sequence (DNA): TGTGCCAGCAGCCTGAGAGGGGAGTTGGCCGGGGAGCTGTTTTTT.

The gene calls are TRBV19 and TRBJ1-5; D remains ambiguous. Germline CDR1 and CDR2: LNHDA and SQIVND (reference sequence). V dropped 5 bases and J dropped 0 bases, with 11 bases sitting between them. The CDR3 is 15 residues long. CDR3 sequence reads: CASSYGYFSNQPQHF. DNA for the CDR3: TGTGCCAGTAGTTACGGATACTTTAGCAATCAGCCCCAGCATTTT. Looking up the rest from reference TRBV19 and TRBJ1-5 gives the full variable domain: DGGITQSPKYLFRKEGQNVTLSCEQNLNHDAMYWYRQDPGQGLRLIYYSQIVNDFQKGDIAEGYSVSREKKESFPLTVTSAQKNPTAFYLCASSYGYFSNQPQHFGDGTRLSIL.

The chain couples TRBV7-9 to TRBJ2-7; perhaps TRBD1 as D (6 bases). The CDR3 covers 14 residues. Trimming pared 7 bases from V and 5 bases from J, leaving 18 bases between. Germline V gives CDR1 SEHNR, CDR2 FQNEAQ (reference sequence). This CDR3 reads CASNLGQYSDEQYF. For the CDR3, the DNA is TGTGCCAGCAACCTCGGACAGTACTCTGACGAGCAGTACTTC.